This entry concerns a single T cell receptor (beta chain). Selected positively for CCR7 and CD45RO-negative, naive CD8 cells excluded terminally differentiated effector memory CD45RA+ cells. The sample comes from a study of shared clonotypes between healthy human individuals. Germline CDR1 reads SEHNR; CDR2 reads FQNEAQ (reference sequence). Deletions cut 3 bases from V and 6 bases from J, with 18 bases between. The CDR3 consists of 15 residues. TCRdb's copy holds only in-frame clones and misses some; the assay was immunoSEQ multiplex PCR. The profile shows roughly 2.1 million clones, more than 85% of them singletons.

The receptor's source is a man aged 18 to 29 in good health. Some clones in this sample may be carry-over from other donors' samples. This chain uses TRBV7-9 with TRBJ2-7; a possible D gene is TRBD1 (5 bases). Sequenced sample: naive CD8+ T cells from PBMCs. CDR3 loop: CASSFIKGQGVEQYF. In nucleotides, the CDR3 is TGTGCCAGCAGCTTTATAAAGGGCCAGGGCGTCGAGCAGTACTTC.